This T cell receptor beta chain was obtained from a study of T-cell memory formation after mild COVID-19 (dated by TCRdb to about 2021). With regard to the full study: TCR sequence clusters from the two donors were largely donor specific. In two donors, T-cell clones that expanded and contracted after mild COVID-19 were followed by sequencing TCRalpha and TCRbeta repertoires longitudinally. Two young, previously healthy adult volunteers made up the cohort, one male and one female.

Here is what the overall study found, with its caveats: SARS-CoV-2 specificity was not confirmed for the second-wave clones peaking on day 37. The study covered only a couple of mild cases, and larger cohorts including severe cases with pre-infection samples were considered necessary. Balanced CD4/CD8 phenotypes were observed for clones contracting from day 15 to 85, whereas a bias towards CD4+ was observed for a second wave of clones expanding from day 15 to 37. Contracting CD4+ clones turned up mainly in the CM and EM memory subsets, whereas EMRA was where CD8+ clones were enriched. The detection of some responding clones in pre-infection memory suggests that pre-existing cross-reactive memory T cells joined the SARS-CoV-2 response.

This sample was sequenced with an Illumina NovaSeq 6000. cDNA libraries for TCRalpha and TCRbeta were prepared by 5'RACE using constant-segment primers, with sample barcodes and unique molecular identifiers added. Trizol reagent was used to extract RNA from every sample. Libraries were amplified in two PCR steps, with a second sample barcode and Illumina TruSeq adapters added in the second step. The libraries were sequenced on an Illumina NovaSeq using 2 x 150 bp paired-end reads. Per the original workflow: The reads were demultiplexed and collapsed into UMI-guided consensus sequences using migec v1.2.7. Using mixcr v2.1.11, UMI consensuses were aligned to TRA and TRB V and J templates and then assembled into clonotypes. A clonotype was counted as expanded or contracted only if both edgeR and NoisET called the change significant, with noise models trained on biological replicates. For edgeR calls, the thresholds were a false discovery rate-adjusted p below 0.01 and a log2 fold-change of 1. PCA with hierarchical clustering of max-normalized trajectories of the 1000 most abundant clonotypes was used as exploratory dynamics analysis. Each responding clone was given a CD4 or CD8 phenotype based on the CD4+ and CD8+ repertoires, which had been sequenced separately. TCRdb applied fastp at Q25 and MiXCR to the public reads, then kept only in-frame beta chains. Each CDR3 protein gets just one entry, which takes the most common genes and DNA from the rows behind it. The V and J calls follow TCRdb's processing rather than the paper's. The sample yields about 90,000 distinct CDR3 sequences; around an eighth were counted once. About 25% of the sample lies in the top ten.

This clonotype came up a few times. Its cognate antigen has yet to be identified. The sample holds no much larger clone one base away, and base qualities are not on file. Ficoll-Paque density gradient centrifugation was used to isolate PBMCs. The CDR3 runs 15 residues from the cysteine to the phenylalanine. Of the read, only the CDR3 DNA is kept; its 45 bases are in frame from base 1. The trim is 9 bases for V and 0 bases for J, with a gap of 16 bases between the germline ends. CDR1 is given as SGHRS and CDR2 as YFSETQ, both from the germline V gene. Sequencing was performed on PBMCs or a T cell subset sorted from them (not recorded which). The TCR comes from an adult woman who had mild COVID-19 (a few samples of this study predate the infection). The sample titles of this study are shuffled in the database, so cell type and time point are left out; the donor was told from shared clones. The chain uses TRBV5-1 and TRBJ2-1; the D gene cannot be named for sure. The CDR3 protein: CATSEATASYNEQFF. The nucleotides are TGCGCCACCAGTGAGGCTACGGCCTCCTACAATGAGCAGTTCTTC.